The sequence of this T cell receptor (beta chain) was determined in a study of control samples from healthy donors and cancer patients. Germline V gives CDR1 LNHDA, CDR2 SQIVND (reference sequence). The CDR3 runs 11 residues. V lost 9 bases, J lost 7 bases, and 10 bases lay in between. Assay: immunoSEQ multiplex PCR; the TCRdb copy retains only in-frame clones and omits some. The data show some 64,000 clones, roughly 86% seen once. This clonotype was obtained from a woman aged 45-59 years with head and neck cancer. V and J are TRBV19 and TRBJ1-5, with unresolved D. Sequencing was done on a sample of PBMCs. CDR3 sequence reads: CARDPEQPQHF. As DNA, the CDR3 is TGTGCCAGGGACCCAGAACAGCCCCAGCATTTT.